This TCR beta chain was documented in a study of long-term antiretroviral therapy in people with HIV. Whole-study results and caveats: Controls showed broader CDR3 length ranges than did the HIV repertoires.

In the case of this clone: Its target is unknown.

The CDR3 extends over 16 amino acids. Germline V CDR1 and CDR2: MDHEN, SYDVKM. V gave up 6 bases and J gave up 5 bases, with 20 bases separating them. An immunoSEQ assay, version v3.0, was performed at survey level. Method: immunoSEQ multiplex PCR; TCRdb's copy keeps in-frame clones and lacks some. The profile shows about 22,000 clones, approximately 90% of them singletons. Participants who had HIV were, without exception, treated in the United States. This specimen was unsorted PBMCs, taken 1.8 years before starting antiretroviral therapy. This clonotype was obtained from a woman in her 30s with HIV. The chain joins TRBV28 to TRBJ1-5; TRBD1 might be the D (5 bases). The chain's CDR3 is CASRPFGAVWDQPQHF. CDR3 nucleotides: TGTGCCAGCAGACCCTTTGGGGCGGTATGGGATCAGCCCCAGCATTTT.